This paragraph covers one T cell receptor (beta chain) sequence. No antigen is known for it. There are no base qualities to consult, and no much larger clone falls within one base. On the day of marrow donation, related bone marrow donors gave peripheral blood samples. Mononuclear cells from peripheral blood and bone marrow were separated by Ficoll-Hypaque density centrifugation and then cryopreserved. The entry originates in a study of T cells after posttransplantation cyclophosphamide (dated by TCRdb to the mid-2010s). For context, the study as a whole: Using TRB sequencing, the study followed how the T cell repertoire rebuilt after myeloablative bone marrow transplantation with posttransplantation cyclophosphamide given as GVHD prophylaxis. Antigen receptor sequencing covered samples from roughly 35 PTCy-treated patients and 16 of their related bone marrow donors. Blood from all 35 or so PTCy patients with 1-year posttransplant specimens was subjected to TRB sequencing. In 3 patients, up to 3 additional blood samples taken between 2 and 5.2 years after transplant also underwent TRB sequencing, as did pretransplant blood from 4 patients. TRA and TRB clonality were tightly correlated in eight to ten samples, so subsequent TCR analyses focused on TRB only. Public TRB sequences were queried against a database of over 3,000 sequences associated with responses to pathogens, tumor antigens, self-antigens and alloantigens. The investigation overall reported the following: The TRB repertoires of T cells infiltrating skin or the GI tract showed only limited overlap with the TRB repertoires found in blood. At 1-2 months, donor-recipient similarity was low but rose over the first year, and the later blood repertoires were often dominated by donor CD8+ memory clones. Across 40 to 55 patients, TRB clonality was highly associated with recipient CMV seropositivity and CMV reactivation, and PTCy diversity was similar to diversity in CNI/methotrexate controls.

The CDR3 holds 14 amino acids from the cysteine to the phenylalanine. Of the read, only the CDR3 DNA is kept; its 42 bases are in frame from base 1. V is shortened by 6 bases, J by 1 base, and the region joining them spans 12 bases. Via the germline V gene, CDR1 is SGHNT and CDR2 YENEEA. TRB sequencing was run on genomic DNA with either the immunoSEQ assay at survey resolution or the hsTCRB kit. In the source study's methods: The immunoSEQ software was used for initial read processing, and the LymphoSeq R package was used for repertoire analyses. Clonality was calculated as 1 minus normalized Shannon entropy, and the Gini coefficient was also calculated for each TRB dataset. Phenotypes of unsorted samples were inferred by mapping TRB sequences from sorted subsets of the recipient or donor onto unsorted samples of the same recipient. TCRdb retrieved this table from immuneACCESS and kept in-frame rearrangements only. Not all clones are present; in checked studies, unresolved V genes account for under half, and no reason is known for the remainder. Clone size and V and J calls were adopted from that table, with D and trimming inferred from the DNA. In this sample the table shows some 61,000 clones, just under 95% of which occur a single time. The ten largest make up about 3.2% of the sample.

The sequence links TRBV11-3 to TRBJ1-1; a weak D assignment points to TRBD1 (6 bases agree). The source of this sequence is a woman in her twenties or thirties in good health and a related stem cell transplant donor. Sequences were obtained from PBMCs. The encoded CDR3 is CASSGRGSNTEAFF. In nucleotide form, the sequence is TGTGCCAGCAGTGGCAGGGGTTCGAACACTGAAGCTTTCTTT.